This T cell receptor beta chain was profiled in a study of response to subunit inactivated influenza vaccine. Whole-study results and caveats: Authors suggested each seasonal flu vaccination may recruit only limited numbers of new T cells.

TCRdb called the RT-PCR reads again in MiXCR, with one record for every CDR3 protein. The sample has about 520,000 distinct CDR3 sequences; around 7.9% are singletons. This clonotype appeared many times. The antigen remains undetermined. This CDR3 region has 14 residues. Trimming removed 6 bases from V and 4 bases from J, with 16 bases in between. The receptor was isolated from a man in his fifties or sixties who received an inactivated influenza vaccine. This chain connects TRBV12-3 or TRBV12-4 to TRBJ2-7, with D perhaps matching TRBD2 (6 bases). Sequenced here: PBMCs from blood, sampled less than 30 months after vaccination. CDR3 residues: CASSLAGTSYEQYF. For the CDR3, the DNA is TGTGCCAGCAGCCTTGCCGGGACTTCATACGAGCAGTACTTC.